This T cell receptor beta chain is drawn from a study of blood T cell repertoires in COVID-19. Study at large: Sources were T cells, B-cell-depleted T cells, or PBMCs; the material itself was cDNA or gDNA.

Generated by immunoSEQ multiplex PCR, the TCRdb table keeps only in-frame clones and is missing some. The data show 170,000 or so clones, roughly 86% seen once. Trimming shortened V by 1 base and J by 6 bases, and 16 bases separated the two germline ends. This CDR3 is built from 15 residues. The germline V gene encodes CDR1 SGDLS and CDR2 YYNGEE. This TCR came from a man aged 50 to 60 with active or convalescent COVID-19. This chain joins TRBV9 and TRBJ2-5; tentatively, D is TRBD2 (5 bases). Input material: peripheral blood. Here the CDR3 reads CASSVTTSGLKTQYF. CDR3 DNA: TGTGCCAGCAGCGTAACCACCAGCGGTCTGAAGACCCAGTACTTC.